A selection of T cell receptor beta chains follows, all from one sample in a study of blood T cell repertoires in COVID-19. Generated by immunoSEQ multiplex PCR, the TCRdb table keeps only in-frame clones and is missing some. The table records about 200,000 clones, about 80% of them present only once. The sequencing input was peripheral blood. These receptors all stem from a woman aged 80 or over with COVID-19, enrolled during active disease. Each CDR3 is given with its conserved first and last residue. The D gene is left open where the match is weak. Size values are once, few and many counts, or a class for expanded clones, and some rows have none.

v_gene	abundance	j_gene	d_gene	CDR3nt	CDR3aa
TRBV9	NA	TRBJ1-2	NA	TGTGCCAGCAACTGTGTGGGAGGGCCCTATGGCTACACCTTC	CASNCVGGPYGYTF
TRBV19	NA	TRBJ1-3	NA	TGTGCCAGTAGTATCCCCCTGCCGGCGGGCACGGGAAACACCATATATTTT	CASSIPLPAGTGNTIYF
TRBV29-1	NA	TRBJ1-4	NA	TGCAGCGTTGCGGGTGGGGGGAATGAAAAACTGTTTTTT	CSVAGGGNEKLFF
TRBV5-1	NA	TRBJ2-5	NA	TGCGCCAGCAGCATTACAGGGATCAGGGAAGAGACCCAGTACTTC	CASSITGIREETQYF
TRBV10-2	once	TRBJ2-7	NA	TGCGCCAGCAGACCACAGGTTCTCTCCTACGAGCAGTACTTC	CASRPQVLSYEQYF
TRBV5-1	NA	TRBJ1-6	TRBD1	TGCGCCAGCAGCTTGACCATTACAGGGGATAGGAATTCACCCCTCCACTTT	CASSLTITGDRNSPLHF
TRBV5-1	NA	TRBJ1-4	NA	TGCGCCAGCAGCTTAGCGGAGTCTGAAAACTTTGGACTGTTTTTT	CASSLAESENFGLFF
TRBV7-9	NA	TRBJ1-2	NA	TGTGCCAGCATACCGGGTGGCCCGTCGGATGGCTACACCTTC	CASIPGGPSDGYTF
TRBV7-9	NA	TRBJ1-4	TRBD1	TGTGCCAGCAGCTTTCGGACAGGGGGAGAAAAACTGTTTTTT	CASSFRTGGEKLFF
TRBV19	NA	TRBJ1-5	NA	TGTGCCAGTAGTCGCACTTATACCCGTCGTAATCAGCCCCAGCATTTT	CASSRTYTRRNQPQHF
TRBV3-1/TRBV3-2	NA	TRBJ1-2	NA	TGTGCCAGCAGCCAAGATATTATCCTCACTCCATATGGCTACACCTTC	CASSQDIILTPYGYTF
TRBV7-9	NA	TRBJ1-3	TRBD1	TGTGCCAGCAGGCAGGGACAGGGGGAAAACACCATATATTTT	CASRQGQGENTIYF
TRBV2	NA	TRBJ1-1	NA	TGTGCCAGCAGCTCGGGAGGGACTGAAGCTTTCTTT	CASSSGGTEAFF
TRBV5-1	many	TRBJ1-1	NA	TGCGCCACAAAAGAGCCGAACACTGAAGCTTTCTTT	CATKEPNTEAFF
TRBV6-1	NA	TRBJ1-5	NA	TGTGCCAGCAGTGAAGAAGGGACATTATCGAATCAGCCCCAGCATTTT	CASSEEGTLSNQPQHF
TRBV24-1	NA	TRBJ1-2	TRBD1	TGTGCCACCAGTGACTCGCGGGGACAGGGTATAGGTGGCTACACCTTC	CATSDSRGQGIGGYTF
TRBV5-1	NA	TRBJ2-5	TRBD2	TGCGCCAGCAGCCCGAGAGACGCGGGGGGCCAAGAGACCCAGTACTTC	CASSPRDAGGQETQYF
TRBV6-5	few	TRBJ1-1	NA	TGTGCCACCTCCACCGAGGAGGGCACTGAAGCTTTCTTT	CATSTEEGTEAFF
TRBV21-1	NA	TRBJ2-3	NA	TGTGCCAGCAGCAAAAAAAGGGTCGCAGGGGTGAAAAGCACAGATACGCAGTATTTT	CASSKKRVAGVKSTDTQYF
TRBV19	once	TRBJ1-4	NA	TGTGCCAGCCGACCCGGACAGCCTAATGAAAAACTGTTTTTT	CASRPGQPNEKLFF
TRBV7-9	NA	TRBJ2-7	NA	TGTGCCAGCAGCTTGGGGGGACCGGGCTTAGGAGAGCAGTACTTC	CASSLGGPGLGEQYF
TRBV5-1	NA	TRBJ2-1	NA	TGCGCCAGCACGTTAACTCCACTCTACAATGAGCAGTTCTTC	CASTLTPLYNEQFF
TRBV11-2	NA	TRBJ2-7	TRBD2	TGTGCCAGCGGGGAGACTAGCGGGAGACAATACTTC	CASGETSGRQYF
TRBV10-1	NA	TRBJ2-3	TRBD2	TGCGCCAGCAGTGAGGGACTAGCGTATTCCACAGATACGCAGTATTTT	CASSEGLAYSTDTQYF
TRBV3-1/TRBV3-2	NA	TRBJ1-5	NA	TGTGCCAGCAGCCAAGACTTGAGCCAGCCCCAGCATTTT	CASSQDLSQPQHF
TRBV5-1	NA	TRBJ1-2	TRBD1	TGCGCCAGCAGCCTGACGGCCGGGACAGAGGACTATGGCTACACCTTC	CASSLTAGTEDYGYTF
TRBV19	NA	TRBJ1-2	NA	TGTGCCAGTACGGACTCCCTGGGCGGACCCTATGGCTACACCTTC	CASTDSLGGPYGYTF
TRBV28	NA	TRBJ2-1	TRBD2	TGTGCCTCACGGCCCGGGGCGGGGGATTACAATGAGCAGTTCTTC	CASRPGAGDYNEQFF
TRBV9	NA	TRBJ2-7	TRBD2	TGTGCCAGCAGCGCCACTAGCGGGATGGGTGAGCAGTACTTC	CASSATSGMGEQYF
TRBV5-1	NA	TRBJ2-2	TRBD1	TGCGCCAGCAGCGTACAGGGGAGTAACACCGGGGAGCTGTTTTTT	CASSVQGSNTGELFF
TRBV5-6	NA	TRBJ2-5	TRBD2	TGTGCCAGCAGCTTTAGGAGGGAGTCGAGCGGGGCCTCCCGGGAGACCCAGTACTTC	CASSFRRESSGASRETQYF
TRBV6-6	NA	TRBJ2-2	TRBD1	TGTGCCAGCAGACGAGAGGGGACAGGGAGGTCTCCCGGGGAGCTGTTTTTT	CASRREGTGRSPGELFF
TRBV6-5	NA	TRBJ1-2	TRBD1	TGTGCCAGCACCTATGGAGACAGGGCCGGAGATGGCTACACCTTC	CASTYGDRAGDGYTF
TRBV7-9	NA	TRBJ1-5	NA	TGTGCCAGCAGCTTAGCGGGGGGTGGACCCACCCAGCCCCAGCATTTT	CASSLAGGGPTQPQHF
TRBV7-9	NA	TRBJ1-4	NA	TGTGCCAGCTTCAGGGAAATCGGGGAAAAACTGTTTTTT	CASFREIGEKLFF
TRBV4-2	NA	TRBJ1-1	TRBD1	TGTGCCAGCAGACGTTCGACAGGGGTCGAGACTGAAGCTTTCTTT	CASRRSTGVETEAFF
TRBV19	few	TRBJ1-2	NA	TGTGCCAGTAGTATTGCTGGGGGCGCGAGTGGCTACACCTTC	CASSIAGGASGYTF
TRBV27	NA	TRBJ1-4	TRBD1	TGTGCCAGCAGGCCGCGGACAGGGCTAAAGGAAAAACTGTTTTTT	CASRPRTGLKEKLFF
TRBV4-2	NA	TRBJ2-5	NA	TGTGCCAGCAGCGAATTGCTACGGGGTGAGGAGACCCAGTACTTC	CASSELLRGEETQYF
TRBV5-4	NA	TRBJ2-5	NA	TGTGCCAGCAGCTTGCCAGGTCAAGAGACCCAGTACTTC	CASSLPGQETQYF
TRBV10-2	NA	TRBJ2-5	TRBD2	TGCGCCAGCAGTGATGGGGTTAGGGGAGGGCTAGAGACCCAGTACTTC	CASSDGVRGGLETQYF
TRBV7-9	NA	TRBJ2-1	NA	TGTGCCAGCAGCTCCCCCGTGCGGGGGCTCACAAGGCCCAATGAGCAGTTCTTC	CASSSPVRGLTRPNEQFF
TRBV20-1	NA	TRBJ1-2	NA	TGCAGTGCAGACCAGGGGTATGGCTACACCTTC	CSADQGYGYTF
TRBV18	NA	TRBJ2-3	TRBD1	TGTGCCAGCTCAGTAACCGGGACAGTCACAGATACGCAGTATTTT	CASSVTGTVTDTQYF
TRBV7-9	NA	TRBJ2-1	TRBD1	TGTGCCAGCAGCGGGACAGGATACAATGAGCAGTTCTTC	CASSGTGYNEQFF
TRBV19	few	TRBJ2-5	TRBD2	TGTGCCAGTAGTGGACTAGCGGTCCAAGAGACCCAGTACTTC	CASSGLAVQETQYF
TRBV7-9	NA	TRBJ2-1	NA	TGTGCCAGCAGCACCCGACAGGACAATGAGCAGTTCTTC	CASSTRQDNEQFF
TRBV5-1	NA	TRBJ1-2	TRBD1	TGCGCCAGCAGCTTGGGGACAGGGAACTATGGCTACACCTTC	CASSLGTGNYGYTF